The T cell receptor beta chain described here comes from a study of cytomegalovirus exposure and HLA in healthy donors. Clones were read by immunoSEQ multiplex PCR, and TCRdb kept only the in-frame ones, dropping some. Counted here are 150,000 to 200,000 clones, 70% to 90% occurring once; the ten biggest clones make up 2% to 2.5%. Germline values: CDR1 LGHNA, CDR2 YSLEER. This CDR3 spans 16 amino acids. V shed 0 bases and J 4 bases; nucleotides not matched to a gene: 7. Findings and limits, study-wide: Despite most TCR sequences being rare, some public TCRs occurred in many donors. The listing of approximately 160 TCR beta chains classed them as cytomegalovirus-associated.

In the case of this clone: Its antigen is currently unknown.

The chain carries TRBV4-3 and TRBJ1-1; 8 bases are a match to TRBD1. The clonotype was recovered from a man aged 25 to 40 in good health and CMV-seropositive. The sequencing input was PBMCs. The DNA of the CDR3 is TGCGCCAGCAGCCAAGATAGGACAGGGAGGGGCACTGAAGCTTTCTTT. This sequence encodes CASSQDRTGRGTEAFF.